A selection of T cell receptor beta chains follows, all from one sample in a study of blood T cell repertoires in COVID-19. The table came from immunoSEQ multiplex PCR; TCRdb's copy has only in-frame clones and leaves some out. In the table there are 250,000 to 350,000 clones, around 90% of which are singletons. The sequenced sample was peripheral blood. The receptors stem from a man aged 18 to 30 with active or convalescent COVID-19. Both conserved end residues are part of each CDR3. A D gene is named only where the DNA matches it firmly. Clone size is given for some rows only: seen once, a few or many times, or a class if the clone is expanded.

D gene	V gene	clone size	CDR3 length	J gene	CDR3 protein	CDR3 DNA
NA	TRBV18	once	12	TRBJ2-1	CASSPQSDEQFF	TGTGCCAGCTCACCACAGAGTGATGAGCAGTTCTTC
NA	TRBV7-9	few	13	TRBJ1-2	CASSLDSGWGYTF	TGTGCCAGCAGCTTAGATTCAGGTTGGGGCTACACCTTC
TRBD1	TRBV5-1	NA	15	TRBJ1-4	CASSLEGQGPPGLFF	TGCGCCAGCAGCTTGGAGGGACAGGGTCCTCCTGGGCTGTTTTTT
TRBD1	TRBV7-3	NA	16	TRBJ2-7	CASSFSGTGTKNEQYF	TGTGCCAGCAGCTTCTCCGGGACAGGGACTAAGAACGAGCAGTACTTC
TRBD1	TRBV5-1	NA	14	TRBJ1-1	CASSFDRGLTEAFF	TGCGCCAGCAGCTTCGACAGGGGGCTCACTGAAGCTTTCTTT
TRBD1	TRBV27	NA	16	TRBJ2-2	CASSLLRTGGTGELFF	TGTGCCAGCAGTTTACTTAGGACAGGGGGCACCGGGGAGCTGTTTTTT
TRBD1	TRBV2	NA	16	TRBJ2-7	CASSPDSGTGVYEQYF	TGTGCCAGCAGTCCAGACTCCGGGACAGGTGTTTACGAGCAGTACTTC
TRBD2	TRBV11-2	NA	17	TRBJ2-1	CASSLGPNLAGGHEQFF	TGTGCCAGCAGCTTAGGGCCGAATCTAGCGGGAGGTCATGAGCAGTTCTTC
TRBD1	TRBV4-3	few	14	TRBJ2-7	CASSPDRSTYEQYF	TGCGCCAGCAGCCCGGACAGGTCGACCTACGAGCAGTACTTC
TRBD1	TRBV2	NA	14	TRBJ1-4	CASSARDRNEKLFF	TGTGCCAGCAGTGCCCGGGACAGGAATGAAAAACTGTTTTTT
NA	TRBV5-1	NA	15	TRBJ1-4	CASSLDNLGAEKLFF	TGCGCCAGCAGCCTTGATAATTTAGGGGCCGAAAAACTGTTTTTT
NA	TRBV9	NA	15	TRBJ1-1	CASSLRDVGNTEAFF	TGTGCCAGCAGCCTCCGGGATGTGGGGAACACTGAAGCTTTCTTT
TRBD1	TRBV27	NA	15	TRBJ2-7	CASSRATGGTYEQYF	TGTGCCAGCAGTCGCGCGACAGGGGGGACCTACGAGCAGTACTTC
NA	TRBV13	NA	13	TRBJ2-5	CASSSRDQETQYF	TGTGCCAGCAGCTCCCGGGATCAAGAGACCCAGTACTTC
NA	TRBV27	NA	12	TRBJ1-1	CASSPLGGAAFF	TGTGCCAGCAGTCCCCTAGGAGGGGCAGCTTTCTTT
NA	TRBV5-1	NA	16	TRBJ1-2	CASSIGLVTVNYGYTF	TGCGCCAGCAGCATTGGACTGGTGACGGTTAACTATGGCTACACCTTC